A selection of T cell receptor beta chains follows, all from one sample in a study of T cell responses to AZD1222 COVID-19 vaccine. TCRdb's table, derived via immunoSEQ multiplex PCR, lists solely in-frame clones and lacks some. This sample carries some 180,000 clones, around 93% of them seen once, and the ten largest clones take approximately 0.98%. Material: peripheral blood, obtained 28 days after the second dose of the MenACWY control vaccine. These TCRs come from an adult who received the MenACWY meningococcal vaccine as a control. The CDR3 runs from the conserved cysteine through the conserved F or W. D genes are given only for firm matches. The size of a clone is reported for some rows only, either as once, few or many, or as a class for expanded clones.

CDR3nt: TGCAGCGTTGTTGGGGCAGCTGTCGGCGAGCAGTACTTC
CDR3aa: CSVVGAAVGEQYF
v_gene: TRBV29-1
d_gene: -
j_gene: TRBJ2-7
abundance: -

CDR3nt: TGTGCCAGCAGTTACCGAACTACAGGGGTTAATGAAAAACTGTTTTTT
CDR3aa: CASSYRTTGVNEKLFF
v_gene: TRBV6-5
d_gene: TRBD1
j_gene: TRBJ1-4
abundance: -

CDR3nt: TGTGCCAGCAGCTTAGCGGACAACACAGATACGCAGTATTTT
CDR3aa: CASSLADNTDTQYF
v_gene: TRBV13
d_gene: -
j_gene: TRBJ2-3
abundance: -

CDR3nt: TGTGCCAGCAGTTGGGAGACAAGCAATCAGCCCCAGCATTTT
CDR3aa: CASSWETSNQPQHF
v_gene: TRBV6-5
d_gene: -
j_gene: TRBJ1-5
abundance: -

CDR3nt: TGTGCCATCAGGGAGGACAGGGGCGGCTATGGCTACACCTTC
CDR3aa: CAIREDRGGYGYTF
v_gene: TRBV10-3
d_gene: TRBD1
j_gene: TRBJ1-2
abundance: -

CDR3nt: TGTGCCAGCAGCTGGGGCAAGGGGGCGACTAATGAAAAACTGTTTTTT
CDR3aa: CASSWGKGATNEKLFF
v_gene: TRBV5-8
d_gene: TRBD1
j_gene: TRBJ1-4
abundance: -

CDR3nt: TGTGCCAGCAGCCAGGGAGACGGCTACACCTTC
CDR3aa: CASSQGDGYTF
v_gene: TRBV3-1/TRBV3-2
d_gene: -
j_gene: TRBJ1-2
abundance: -

CDR3nt: TGTGCCAGTAGACAGGGTGAGGCGGCTTTCTTT
CDR3aa: CASRQGEAAFF
v_gene: TRBV19
d_gene: -
j_gene: TRBJ1-1
abundance: -

CDR3nt: TGTGCCAGCAGCCGAAGTCGGGGAAGGGTCTCCTACAATGAGCAGTTCTTC
CDR3aa: CASSRSRGRVSYNEQFF
v_gene: TRBV6-2/TRBV6-3
d_gene: -
j_gene: TRBJ2-1
abundance: -

CDR3nt: TGTGCCAGCAGTTCTGGCGACAGCTTAAGAGGCTACACCTTC
CDR3aa: CASSSGDSLRGYTF
v_gene: TRBV27
d_gene: -
j_gene: TRBJ1-2
abundance: -

CDR3nt: TGCGCCAGCAGCTTGCAATCGACGGGAGTTTCTACCGAGCAGTACTTC
CDR3aa: CASSLQSTGVSTEQYF
v_gene: TRBV5-1
d_gene: -
j_gene: TRBJ2-7
abundance: -

CDR3nt: TGTGCCAGCAGCTTAGGACCCCGGACTAGCGGGGAGTATCTACGGGAGCAGTACTTC
CDR3aa: CASSLGPRTSGEYLREQYF
v_gene: TRBV13
d_gene: TRBD2
j_gene: TRBJ2-7
abundance: -

CDR3nt: TGTGCCAGCAGCGGGACAGCCTATAGCAATCAGCCCCAGCATTTT
CDR3aa: CASSGTAYSNQPQHF
v_gene: TRBV2
d_gene: TRBD1
j_gene: TRBJ1-5
abundance: -

CDR3nt: TGTGCCAGCAGCCCTACGAACACCGGGGAGCTGTTTTTT
CDR3aa: CASSPTNTGELFF
v_gene: TRBV27
d_gene: -
j_gene: TRBJ2-2
abundance: once

CDR3nt: TGTGCCAGCAGCTTAGGCACCGGGGAGCTGTTTTTT
CDR3aa: CASSLGTGELFF
v_gene: TRBV7-2
d_gene: -
j_gene: TRBJ2-2
abundance: -

CDR3nt: TGTGCCAGCAGTGAAATCGGGGGCTACACCTTC
CDR3aa: CASSEIGGYTF
v_gene: TRBV25-1
d_gene: -
j_gene: TRBJ1-2
abundance: -

CDR3nt: TGTGCCAGCAGCGCAGGGGGATGGAACACCGGGGAGCTGTTTTTT
CDR3aa: CASSAGGWNTGELFF
v_gene: TRBV28
d_gene: TRBD1
j_gene: TRBJ2-2
abundance: -

CDR3nt: TGCGCCAGCAGCTTTGGTGACGTGGGTCAGCCCCAGCATTTT
CDR3aa: CASSFGDVGQPQHF
v_gene: TRBV5-1
d_gene: -
j_gene: TRBJ1-5
abundance: -

CDR3nt: TGTGCCTGGAGTGTGGGGACGGGGAATTCACCCCTCCACTTT
CDR3aa: CAWSVGTGNSPLHF
v_gene: TRBV30
d_gene: -
j_gene: TRBJ1-6
abundance: -

CDR3nt: TGTGCCAGCAGCTTAGACAGTCCAACCGGGGAGCTGTTTTTT
CDR3aa: CASSLDSPTGELFF
v_gene: TRBV7-9
d_gene: -
j_gene: TRBJ2-2
abundance: -